Following are 11 T cell receptor beta chains from one sample sequenced in a study of PD-1 blockade in mismatch repair-deficient tumors. Profiled with immunoSEQ multiplex PCR; TCRdb holds only in-frame clones, not every one. The sample lists around 100,000 clones, 60% to 85% occurring once. The material was peripheral blood, obtained 60 to 65 weeks after starting pembrolizumab. The source is an adult with mismatch repair-deficient cancer.

This clone was seen more than once but under ten times. The chain is built from TRBV2 and TRBJ1-1, with no clear D. The V and J ends lost 4 bases and 9 bases respectively, with 12 bases between them. The CDR3 is made up of 12 amino acids. Germline-derived CDR1 and CDR2 are SNHLY and FYNNEI. CDR3 DNA: TGTGCCAGCAGTGCCTCCGGACGCAAAGCTTTCTTT. Translating gives CASSASGRKAFF.

The chain has TRBV6-6 and TRBJ2-7; no definite D call. Germline CDR1 and CDR2: MNHNY and SVGAGI (reference sequence). Trimming removed 2 bases at V and 4 bases at J, with 15 bases between. CDR3 length: 15 amino acids. CDR3: CASSYGFTREYEQYF. CDR3 nucleotide sequence: TGTGCCAGCAGTTACGGGTTTACCCGTGAATACGAGCAGTACTTC.

The rearrangement uses TRBV19 and TRBJ1-5; D gene ambiguous. The V gene lost 6 bases and the J gene lost 9 bases, with 18 bases spanning the gap. The V gene's germline CDR1 is LNHDA and CDR2 SQIVND (reference sequence). The CDR3 loop spans 14 amino acids. The CDR3 DNA reads TGTGCCAGTAGAGATTCCCGGGGTTTAGGGCCCCAGCATTTT. It encodes CASRDSRGLGPQHF.

V is TRBV30 and J is TRBJ2-3; a possible D gene is TRBD2 (6 bases). V lost 2 bases and J 4 bases, leaving 13 bases between the germline ends. CDR1 is GTSNPN and CDR2 is SVGIG in the germline V gene (reference sequence). This CDR3 is 14 amino acids long. CDR3 region: CAWSFLAVPDTQYF. The CDR3 bases are TGTGCCTGGAGTTTCTTAGCGGTTCCAGATACGCAGTATTTT.

The rearrangement uses TRBV28 and TRBJ2-7; TRBD1 matches 8 bases. The germline V gene encodes CDR1 MDHEN and CDR2 SYDVKM. V lost 9 bases to trimming and J lost 4 bases; unmatched junction nucleotides: 14. The CDR3 extends over 15 amino acids. In DNA form, the CDR3 reads TGTGCCAGTCGCCCCGGAACAGGGGGTGTTTACGAGCAGTACTTC. It translates to CASRPGTGGVYEQYF.

This chain links TRBV27 with TRBJ2-3, with D perhaps matching TRBD1 (5 bases). The CDR3 sequence is 16 residues long. The V end lost 5 bases, the J end lost 3 bases, and 18 bases lay between the germline ends. CDR1 MNHEY and CDR2 SMNVEV come from the germline V gene (reference sequence). The CDR3 DNA reads as TGTGCCAGCAGTAAAACAGGTGTCTCGACGACAGATACGCAGTATTTT. It encodes CASSKTGVSTTDTQYF.

The rearrangement links TRBV19 to TRBJ2-1, with 14 bases fitting TRBD2. Germline CDR1 and CDR2: LNHDA and SQIVND (reference sequence). The CDR3 length is 18 residues. Trimming at V came to 4 bases and at J to 7 bases, leaving 12 bases not matched to a gene. CDR3 in DNA: TGTGCCAGTAGTACCCATTCCGGGACTAGCGGGAGAGCGAATGAGCAGTTCTTC. Amino acid sequence: CASSTHSGTSGRANEQFF.

CDR3 in DNA: TGTGCCAGCAGCCCACTAGGGCAGATCGGAATGGATGGCTACACCTTC. Amino acids: CASSPLGQIGMDGYTF. This chain links TRBV2 with TRBJ1-2; no clear D gene. The germline gives CDR1 SNHLY, CDR2 FYNNEI. This CDR3 has 16 amino acids. Trimming removed 6 bases at V and 6 bases at J, with 23 bases between.

This clone was observed a single time. The J gene is TRBJ1-1, the V gene TRBV6-5, with D possibly TRBD1 on 6 matching bases. CDR1 MNHEY and CDR2 SVGAGI come from the germline V gene. V was shortened by 7 bases and J by 1 base, with 16 bases between the two germline ends. This CDR3 is 15 amino acids long. Written as DNA, the CDR3 is TGTGCCAGCAAACCTCAACCGGGGGCGAACACTGAAGCTTTCTTT. This codes for CASKPQPGANTEAFF.

This clone came up a few times. The V call is TRBV2, the J call TRBJ2-7; 8 nucleotides match TRBD1. The germline V gene has CDR1 SNHLY and CDR2 FYNNEI. CDR3 length: 14 amino acids. The junction had 6 bases not matched to a gene; V was cut back by 4 bases and J by 4 bases. The CDR3 protein is CASSAVTGVYEQYF. As DNA, the CDR3 is TGTGCCAGCAGTGCAGTGACAGGGGTGTACGAGCAGTACTTC.

The chain recombines TRBV2 with TRBJ2-7; tentative D call: TRBD2 (6 bases). The CDR3 length is 15 residues. Trimming pared 8 bases from V and 5 bases from J, leaving 22 bases between. CDR1 and CDR2 from the germline V gene are SNHLY and FYNNEI. CDR3: CASEGLLLGGHEQYF. CDR3 DNA sequence: TGTGCCAGCGAGGGACTCCTTTTGGGCGGCCACGAGCAGTACTTC.